This paragraph reports one T cell receptor beta chain. Its specificity is not known. The sample is drawn from a study of cytomegalovirus exposure and HLA in healthy donors. The CDR3 length is 12 residues. From germline, CDR1 is MDHEN and CDR2 SYDVKM. V lost 10 bases and J 1 base, leaving 7 bases between the germline ends. Regarding the study as a whole: Generally TCR sequences proved uncommon, though certain public TCRs appeared in numerous donors. It was taken for granted in presence/absence analyses that sequencing depth across donors was roughly uniform. It emerged from a later analysis that several of the most significant clusters appeared to be linked to common viral pathogens. In vitro experiments confirmed that a few CMV-associated chains were specific for CMV antigens.

PCR was performed using 60 Vbeta and 13 Jbeta primers. The method was immunoSEQ multiplex PCR; TCRdb's version includes in-frame clones alone and lacks a portion of them. The data contain more than 85,000 clones, roughly four fifths of them singletons. The sequenced sample consisted of PBMCs. The chain carries TRBV28 and TRBJ1-4, with unresolved D. The receptor was derived from a female donor in good health and CMV-seronegative. CDR3 region: CATQQTNEKLFF. CDR3 nucleotide sequence: TGTGCCACCCAACAAACTAATGAAAAACTGTTTTTT.